This T cell receptor (beta chain) was captured by sequencing in a study of T cell responses to AZD1222 COVID-19 vaccine (dated by TCRdb to the early 2020s). With respect to the entire study: AZD1222 recipients with second doses at about 4 weeks or about 12 weeks were pooled, because spike-specific TCR depth and breadth did not differ between schedules. Trial participants were enrolled by age into 18-55, 56-69 and 70-plus year subgroups, with approximately 150, 30 and 60 TCR-sequenced participants respectively. TCR sequencing covered about 230 trial participants: 207 given two doses of AZD1222 and 26 given two doses of MenACWY control vaccine. Beyond this particular receptor, the publication reports: Only 5 to 7 AZD1222 recipients were SARS-CoV-2 seropositive at baseline, limiting conclusions about previously exposed vaccinees. Epitopes outside the regions mutated in the B.1.351 and B.1.1.7 variants were reportedly recognized by nearly half of the unique spike-specific TCRs. After two AZD1222 doses, spike-specific TCR breadth and depth were significantly higher than at day 0 and than in MenACWY recipients. CD4 TCRs associated with the vaccine covered the entire spike protein, and the dominant responses were in regions 160-218 and 743-854. Because no day 14 peak-response samples were available, the repertoires could be characterized only after the peak T cell response. In the small 56-69-year group, the increase in depth fell short of significance, most likely because of low power. Participants were mostly white British, with more females than males. The authors suggested clonal diversity may have been underestimated.

This specimen's time point label, interpreted: baseline before first vaccination. Vaccinee samples came from UK trials COV001 and COV002, including a single-blind randomized controlled phase 2/3 trial of AZD1222 (ChAdOx1 nCoV-19) in healthy adults. For TCRbeta chain sequencing, PBMC samples from trial participants were taken at day 0 and at day 28 after the second dose. The CDR3 regions of human TCRbeta chains were subjected to immunosequencing. Per the authors' processing: TCRs in the repertoires were compared against a reference library of SARS-CoV-2-specific TCRs that had been generated with the MIRA antigen-specificity platform. Breadth was defined as the fraction of unique TCRs that were SARS-CoV-2-associated, and depth was defined as the fraction of total T cells that were SARS-CoV-2-associated. Using the MIRA data, every spike-specific TCR was mapped to the spike region that the TCR reacted to and assigned to either a CD4 or a CD8 class. Log10-transformed breadth and depth values were compared by one-way ANOVA with Sidak's multiple comparisons tests. TCRdb retrieved this table from immuneACCESS and kept in-frame rearrangements only. Not all clones are present; in checked studies, unresolved V genes account for under half, and no reason is known for the remainder. Clone size and the V and J calls come from that table; the DNA yielded D and trimming. This sample holds approximately 100,000 clones; 85% to 90% were observed only once. The ten largest make up 3% to 3.5% of the sample.

To note about this clone: The clone's antigen remains unknown. No much larger clone exists at a distance of one base, and base qualities are not known.

The germline V gene provides CDR1 SGHTA and CDR2 FQGNSA. The CDR3 runs 13 amino acids, cysteine and phenylalanine included. Solely the CDR3 DNA is kept, with 39 bases framed from the first base. The V end loses 3 bases and the J end loses 1 base, and a stretch of 3 bases separates them. This specimen consisted of peripheral blood, obtained on day 0 of AZD1222 vaccination. The source is an adult in good health. The chain links TRBV7-2 with TRBJ2-2, with no reliable assignment of the D segment. The DNA sequence follows: TGTGCCAGCAGCTTGCTGAACACCGGGGAGCTGTTTTTT. This codes for CASSLLNTGELFF.